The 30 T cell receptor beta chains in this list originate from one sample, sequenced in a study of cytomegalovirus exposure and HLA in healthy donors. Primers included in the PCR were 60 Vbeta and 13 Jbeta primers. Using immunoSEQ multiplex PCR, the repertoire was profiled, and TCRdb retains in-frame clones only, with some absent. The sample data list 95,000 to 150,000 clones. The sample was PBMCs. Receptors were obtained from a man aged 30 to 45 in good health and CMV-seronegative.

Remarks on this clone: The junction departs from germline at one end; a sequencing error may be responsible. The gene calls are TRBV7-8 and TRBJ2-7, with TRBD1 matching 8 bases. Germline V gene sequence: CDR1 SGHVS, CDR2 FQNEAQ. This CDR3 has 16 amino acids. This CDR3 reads CASSLAAGGRSQLGFF. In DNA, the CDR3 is TGTGCCAGCAGCTTAGCGGCAGGGGGCCGTTCCCAACTAGGATTCTTC. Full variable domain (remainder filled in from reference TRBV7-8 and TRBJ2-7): GAGVSQSPRYKVAKRGQDVALRCDPISGHVSLFWYQQALGQGPEFLTYFQNEAQLDKSGLPSDRFFAERPEGSVSTLKIQRTQQEDSAVYLCASSLAAGGRSQLGFFGPGTRLTVT.

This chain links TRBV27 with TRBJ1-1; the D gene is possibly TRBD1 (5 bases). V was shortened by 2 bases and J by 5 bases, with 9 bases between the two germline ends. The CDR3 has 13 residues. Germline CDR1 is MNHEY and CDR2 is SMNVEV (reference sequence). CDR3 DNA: TGTGCCAGCAGTTTAGAGGAGGGGACTGAAGCTTTCTTT. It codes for CASSLEEGTEAFF.

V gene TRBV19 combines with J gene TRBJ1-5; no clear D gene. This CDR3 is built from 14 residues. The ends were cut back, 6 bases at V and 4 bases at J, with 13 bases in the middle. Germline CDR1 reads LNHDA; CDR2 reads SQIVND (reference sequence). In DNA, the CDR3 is TGTGCCAGTAGCCTCCGGGAGGTTAATCAGCCCCAGCATTTT. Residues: CASSLREVNQPQHF.

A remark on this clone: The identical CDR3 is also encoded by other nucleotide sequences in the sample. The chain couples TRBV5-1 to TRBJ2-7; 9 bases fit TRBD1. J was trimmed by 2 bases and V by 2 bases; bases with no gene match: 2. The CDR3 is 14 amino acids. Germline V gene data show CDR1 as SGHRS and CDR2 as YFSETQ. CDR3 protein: CASSFGTGTYEQYF. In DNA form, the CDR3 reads TGCGCCAGCAGCTTCGGGACAGGGACCTACGAGCAGTACTTC.

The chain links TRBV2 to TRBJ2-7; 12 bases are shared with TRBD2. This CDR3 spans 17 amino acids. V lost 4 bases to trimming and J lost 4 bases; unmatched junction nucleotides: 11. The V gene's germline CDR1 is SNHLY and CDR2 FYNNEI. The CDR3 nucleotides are TGTGCCAGCAGTGTGCCTAGCGGGAGGGCCGGTGGGTACGAGCAGTACTTC. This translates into CASSVPSGRAGGYEQYF.

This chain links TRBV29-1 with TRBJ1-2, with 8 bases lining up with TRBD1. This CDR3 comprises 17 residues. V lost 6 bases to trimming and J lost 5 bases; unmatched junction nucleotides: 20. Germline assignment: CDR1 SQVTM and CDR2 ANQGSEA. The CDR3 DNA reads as TGCAGCGTCTTGAGAATTCTCAGACAGGGGCGGGGATATGGCTACACCTTC. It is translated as CSVLRILRQGRGYGYTF.

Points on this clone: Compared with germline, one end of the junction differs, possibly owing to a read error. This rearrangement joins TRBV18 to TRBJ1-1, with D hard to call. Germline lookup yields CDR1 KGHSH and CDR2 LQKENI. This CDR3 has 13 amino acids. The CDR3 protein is CASSPQANTEAFF. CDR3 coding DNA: TGTGCCAGCTCCCCACAAGCGAACACTGAAGCTTTCTTT.

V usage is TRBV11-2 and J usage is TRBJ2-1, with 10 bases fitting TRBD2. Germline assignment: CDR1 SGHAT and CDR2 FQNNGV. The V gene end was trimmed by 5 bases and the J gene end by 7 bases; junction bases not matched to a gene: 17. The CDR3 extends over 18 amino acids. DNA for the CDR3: TGTGCCAGCAGCCCTCTGCCGTCCTTAGCGGGGGGCAGGAATGAGCAGTTCTTC. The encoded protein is CASSPLPSLAGGRNEQFF.

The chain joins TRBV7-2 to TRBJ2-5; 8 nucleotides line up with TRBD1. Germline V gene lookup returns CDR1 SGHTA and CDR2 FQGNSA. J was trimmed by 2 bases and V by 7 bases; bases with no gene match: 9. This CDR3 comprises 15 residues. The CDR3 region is CASTPRDRPQETQYF. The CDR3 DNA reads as TGTGCCAGCACCCCAAGGGACAGGCCGCAAGAGACCCAGTACTTC.

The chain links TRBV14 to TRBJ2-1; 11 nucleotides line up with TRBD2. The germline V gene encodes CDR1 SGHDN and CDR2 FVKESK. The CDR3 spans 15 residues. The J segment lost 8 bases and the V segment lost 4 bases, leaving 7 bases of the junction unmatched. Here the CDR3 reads CASSLLAGANDEQFF. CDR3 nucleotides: TGTGCCAGCAGCCTACTAGCGGGAGCTAACGATGAGCAGTTCTTC.

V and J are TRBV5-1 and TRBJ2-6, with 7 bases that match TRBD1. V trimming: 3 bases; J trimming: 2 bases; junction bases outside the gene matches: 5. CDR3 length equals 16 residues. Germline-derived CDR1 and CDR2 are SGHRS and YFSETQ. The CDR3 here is CASSSEQGTGANVLTF. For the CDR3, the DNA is TGCGCCAGCAGCTCGGAACAGGGGACTGGGGCCAACGTCCTGACTTTC.

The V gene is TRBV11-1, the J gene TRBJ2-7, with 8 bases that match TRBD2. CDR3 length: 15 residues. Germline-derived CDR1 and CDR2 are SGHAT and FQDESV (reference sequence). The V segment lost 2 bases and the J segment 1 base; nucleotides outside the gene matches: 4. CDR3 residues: CASSLLAGKSYEQYF. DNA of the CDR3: TGTGCCAGCAGCTTACTAGCGGGCAAATCCTACGAGCAGTACTTC. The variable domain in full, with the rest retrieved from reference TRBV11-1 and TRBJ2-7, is EAEVAQSPRYKITEKSQAVAFWCDPISGHATLYWYRQILGQGPELLVQFQDESVVDDSQLPKDRFSAERLKGVDSTLKIQPAELGDSAMYLCASSLLAGKSYEQYFGPGTRLTVT.

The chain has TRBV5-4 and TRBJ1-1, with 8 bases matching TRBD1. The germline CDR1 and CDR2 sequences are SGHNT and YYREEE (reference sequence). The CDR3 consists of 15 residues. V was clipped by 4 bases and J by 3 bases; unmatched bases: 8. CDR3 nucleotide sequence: TGTGCCAGCAGCGTACCAGGGGGCCGGGACACTGAAGCTTTCTTT. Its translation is CASSVPGGRDTEAFF.

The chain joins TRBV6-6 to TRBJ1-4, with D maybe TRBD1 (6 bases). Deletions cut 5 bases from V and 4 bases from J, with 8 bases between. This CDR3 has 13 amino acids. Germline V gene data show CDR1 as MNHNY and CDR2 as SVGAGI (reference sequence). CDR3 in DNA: TGTGCCAGCAGTGTAGGGGGTAATGAAAAACTGTTTTTT. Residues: CASSVGGNEKLFF.

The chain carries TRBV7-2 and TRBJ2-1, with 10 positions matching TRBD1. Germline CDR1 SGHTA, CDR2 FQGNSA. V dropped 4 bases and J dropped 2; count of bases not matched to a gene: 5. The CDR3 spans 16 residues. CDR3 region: CASSYRDRGPYNEQFF. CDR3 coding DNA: TGTGCCAGCAGCTACCGGGACAGGGGTCCCTACAATGAGCAGTTCTTC.

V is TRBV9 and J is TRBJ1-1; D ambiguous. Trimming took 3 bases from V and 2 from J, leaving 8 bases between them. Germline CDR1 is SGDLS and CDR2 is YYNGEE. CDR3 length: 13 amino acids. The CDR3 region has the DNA TGTGCCAGCAGCGCACAGAGTAACACTGAAGCTTTCTTT. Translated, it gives CASSAQSNTEAFF.

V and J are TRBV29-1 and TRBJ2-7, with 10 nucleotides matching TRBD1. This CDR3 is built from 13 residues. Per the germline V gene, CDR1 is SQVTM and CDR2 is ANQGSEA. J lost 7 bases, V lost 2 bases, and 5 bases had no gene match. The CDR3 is CSVERTGGEEQYF. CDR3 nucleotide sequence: TGCAGCGTTGAAAGGACAGGGGGAGAGGAGCAGTACTTC.

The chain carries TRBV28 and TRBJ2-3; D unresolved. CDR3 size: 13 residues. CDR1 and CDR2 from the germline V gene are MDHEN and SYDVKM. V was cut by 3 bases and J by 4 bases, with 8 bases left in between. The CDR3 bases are TGTGCCAGCAGTTTGCCGTCGGCAGATACGCAGTATTTT. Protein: CASSLPSADTQYF.

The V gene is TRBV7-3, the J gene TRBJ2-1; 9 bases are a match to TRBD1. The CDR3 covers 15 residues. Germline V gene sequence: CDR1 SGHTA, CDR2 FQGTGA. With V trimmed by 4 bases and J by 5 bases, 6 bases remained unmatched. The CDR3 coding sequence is TGTGCCAGCAGCTATTTGGGACAGGGAGACAATGAGCAGTTCTTC. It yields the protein CASSYLGQGDNEQFF.

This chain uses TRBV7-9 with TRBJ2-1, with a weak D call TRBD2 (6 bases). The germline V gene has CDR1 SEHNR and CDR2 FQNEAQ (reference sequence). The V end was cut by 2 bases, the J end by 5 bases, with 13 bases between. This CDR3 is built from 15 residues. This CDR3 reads CASSLSRDLNNEQFF. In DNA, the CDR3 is TGTGCCAGCAGCTTAAGTAGGGACTTAAACAATGAGCAGTTCTTC.

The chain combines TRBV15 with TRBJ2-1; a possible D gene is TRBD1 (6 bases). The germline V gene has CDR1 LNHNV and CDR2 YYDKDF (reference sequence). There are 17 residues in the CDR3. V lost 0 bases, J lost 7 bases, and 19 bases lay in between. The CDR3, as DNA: TGTGCCACCAGCAGAGATCTGACAGGTTCTATCCAGAATGAGCAGTTCTTC. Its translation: CATSRDLTGSIQNEQFF.

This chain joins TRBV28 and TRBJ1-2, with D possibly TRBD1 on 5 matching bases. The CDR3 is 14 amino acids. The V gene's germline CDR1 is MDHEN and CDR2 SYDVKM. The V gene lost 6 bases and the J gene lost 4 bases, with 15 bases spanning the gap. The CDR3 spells CASSWDSGFYGYTF. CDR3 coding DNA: TGTGCCAGCAGCTGGGACTCCGGGTTCTATGGCTACACCTTC.

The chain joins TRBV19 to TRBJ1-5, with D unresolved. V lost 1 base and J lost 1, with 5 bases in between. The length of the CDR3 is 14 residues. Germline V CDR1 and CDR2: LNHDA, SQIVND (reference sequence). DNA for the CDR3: TGTGCCAGTAGTATAGGGCTGAGCAATCAGCCCCAGCATTTT. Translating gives CASSIGLSNQPQHF.

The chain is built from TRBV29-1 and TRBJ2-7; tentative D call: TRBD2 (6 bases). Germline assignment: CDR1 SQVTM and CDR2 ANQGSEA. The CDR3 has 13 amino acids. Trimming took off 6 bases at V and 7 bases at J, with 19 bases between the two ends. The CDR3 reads CSVTVLAGGEQYF. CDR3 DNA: TGCAGCGTCACTGTCTTGGCCGGGGGTGAGCAGTACTTC.

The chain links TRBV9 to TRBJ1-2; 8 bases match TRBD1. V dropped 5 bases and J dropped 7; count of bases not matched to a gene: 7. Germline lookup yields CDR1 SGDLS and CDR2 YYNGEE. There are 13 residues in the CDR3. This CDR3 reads CASSTGGESGYTF. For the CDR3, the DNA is TGTGCCAGCAGTACAGGGGGGGAAAGTGGCTACACCTTC.

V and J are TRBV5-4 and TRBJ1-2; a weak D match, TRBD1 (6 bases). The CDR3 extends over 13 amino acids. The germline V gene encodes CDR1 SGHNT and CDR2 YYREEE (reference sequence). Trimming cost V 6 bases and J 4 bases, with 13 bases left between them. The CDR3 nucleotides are TGTGCCAGCATCCCGGACAGAGCCTATGGCTACACCTTC. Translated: CASIPDRAYGYTF.

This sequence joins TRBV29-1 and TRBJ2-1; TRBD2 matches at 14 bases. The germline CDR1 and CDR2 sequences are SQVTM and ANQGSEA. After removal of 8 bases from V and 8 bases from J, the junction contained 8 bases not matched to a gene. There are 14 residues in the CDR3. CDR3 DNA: TGCAGCTCCGGACTAGCGGGAGGTGTGGATGAGCAGTTCTTC. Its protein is CSSGLAGGVDEQFF.

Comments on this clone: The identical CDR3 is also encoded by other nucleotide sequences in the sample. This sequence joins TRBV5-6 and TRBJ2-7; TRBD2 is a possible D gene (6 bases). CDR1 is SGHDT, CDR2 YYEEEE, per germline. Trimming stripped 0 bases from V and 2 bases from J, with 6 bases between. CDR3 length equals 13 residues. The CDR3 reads CASSLGGTYEQYF. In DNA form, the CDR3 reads TGTGCCAGCAGCTTGGGCGGGACCTACGAGCAGTACTTC.

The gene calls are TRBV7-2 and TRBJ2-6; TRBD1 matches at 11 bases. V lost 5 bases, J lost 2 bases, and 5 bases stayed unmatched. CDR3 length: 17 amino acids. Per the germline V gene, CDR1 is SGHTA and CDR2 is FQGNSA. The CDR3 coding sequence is TGTGCCAGCAGCCCGCGGGGACAGGGGGCTGGGGCCAACGTCCTGACTTTC. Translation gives CASSPRGQGAGANVLTF.

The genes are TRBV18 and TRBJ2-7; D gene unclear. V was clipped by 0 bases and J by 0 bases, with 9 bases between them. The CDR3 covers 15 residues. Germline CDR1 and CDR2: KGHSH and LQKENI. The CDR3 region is CASSPPTTSSYEQYF. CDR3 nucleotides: TGTGCCAGCTCACCACCAACTACCAGCTCCTACGAGCAGTACTTC.